Shown below are 18 T cell receptor beta chains from a single sample sequenced in a study of CD8+CD57+ T cells in acquired aplastic anemia (dated by TCRdb to about 2018). This sample was sequenced with an Illumina HiSeq 2000. Genomic DNA served as template for TCR beta VDJ combination and CDR3 sequence profiling. The raw public data were reprocessed by TCRdb itself: fastp quality trimming at Q25, MiXCR clonotype calling, in-frame beta chains only. Rows matching on CDR3 protein sequence are summarized as one entry with the most common DNA and genes. This sample gives some 180,000 distinct CDR3 sequences in total; 50% to 65% of them show up just once. About 42% of the sample goes to the ten largest clones. Patients chosen for sequencing had shown expansion of CD8+CD57+ cells by flow cytometry. The sample comprised sorted CD4+, CD8+, or CD8+CD57+ T cells (not recorded which) from PBMCs. These TCRs come from a human donor with aplastic anemia.

The chain uses TRBV7-8 and TRBJ2-7; possibly TRBD2 for D (5 bases). Per germline, CDR1 SGHVS and CDR2 FQNEAQ. The CDR3 contains 14 residues. Trimming cost V 3 bases and J 0 bases, with 9 bases left between them. In DNA, the CDR3 is TGTGCCAGCAGCTTCGAGCGGAGCTCCTACGAGCAGTACTTC. This sequence encodes CASSFERSSYEQYF.

Turning to this clonotype: Here the CDR3 omits its conserved ending phenylalanine or tryptophan, so a read error is the likely source. This rearrangement joins TRBV9 to TRBJ1-6; D gene ambiguous. The CDR3 covers 14 residues. Per germline, CDR1 SGDLS and CDR2 YYNGEE. V lost 3 bases to trimming and J lost 5 bases, with 9 bases between them. CDR3 region: CASSGRTDNSPLHL. The CDR3 DNA follows: TGTGCCAGCAGCGGTAGGACGGATAATTCACCCCTCCACCTT.

To note about this clonotype: The junction and the germline gene differ at one end; a read error may be behind it. This rearrangement joins TRBV7-9 to TRBJ2-7, with TRBD1 matching 9 bases. The CDR3 length is 15 residues. Germline CDR1 SEHNR, CDR2 FQNEAQ (reference sequence). CDR3 region: CASSSQTGGMYEQHF. The CDR3 bases are TGTGCCAGCAGCTCCCAGACAGGGGGAATGTACGAGCAGCACTTC.

This chain connects TRBV20-1 to TRBJ2-5, with 7 bases matching TRBD2. Trimming took 1 base from V and 5 from J; bases not matched to a gene: 7. This CDR3 is 14 amino acids long. Germline CDR1 DFQATT, CDR2 SNEGSKA (reference sequence). CDR3 in amino acids: CSARVGLQPETQYF. The CDR3 coding sequence is TGCAGTGCTAGAGTGGGACTACAACCGGAGACCCAGTACTTC.

The chain carries TRBV12-5 and TRBJ1-2; no clear D. The CDR3 sequence is 12 residues long. The V gene lost 8 bases and the J gene lost 8 bases, with 15 bases spanning the gap. From germline, CDR1 is LGHNT and CDR2 FRNRAP. CDR3 sequence reads: CASKAGSNGYTF. As DNA, the CDR3 is TGTGCTAGTAAGGCGGGATCGAACGGCTACACCTTC.

This clonotype came up many times. V gene TRBV6-6 combines with J gene TRBJ2-3, with 8 bases lining up with TRBD2. Trimming removed 9 bases from V and 4 bases from J; junction bases left unmatched: 9. The CDR3 spans 14 residues. In germline, CDR1 is MNHNY, CDR2 SVGAGI (reference sequence). CDR3 loop: CASYSGGAADTQYF. DNA for the CDR3: TGTGCCAGTTACTCCGGGGGGGCGGCAGATACGCAGTATTTT.

The chain uses TRBV2 and TRBJ2-3; tentatively, D is TRBD1 or TRBD2 (5 bases each). Germline values: CDR1 SNHLY, CDR2 FYNNEI. The V end lost 8 bases, the J end lost 2 bases, and 11 bases lay between the germline ends. The CDR3 runs 13 residues. The CDR3 loop is CASPGPNTDTQYF. The CDR3 nucleotides are TGTGCCAGCCCGGGACCAAACACAGATACGCAGTATTTT.

This clonotype was counted many times. The chain couples TRBV19 to TRBJ2-7; TRBD1 might be the D (5 bases). V lost 9 bases and J 7 bases, leaving 19 bases between the germline ends. The CDR3 is 13 residues long. CDR1 LNHDA and CDR2 SQIVND come from the germline V gene (reference sequence). Here the CDR3 DNA reads TGTGCCAGCACCGTAGGGGCCCCGAGGGAGCAGTACTTC. It yields the protein CASTVGAPREQYF.

This rearrangement joins TRBV7-2 to TRBJ1-1; a possible D gene is TRBD1 (6 bases). Germline-derived CDR1 and CDR2 are SGHTA and FQGNSA. The CDR3 length is 14 residues. V lost 4 bases, J lost 4 bases, and 13 bases lay in between. The CDR3 loop reads CASSSQGRGTEAFF. In DNA, the CDR3 is TGTGCCAGCAGCTCACAGGGACGCGGCACTGAAGCTTTCTTT.

The chain recombines TRBV2 with TRBJ2-7; D gene ambiguous. The CDR3 spans 13 residues. CDR1 is SNHLY, CDR2 FYNNEI, per germline. V lost 7 bases and J 0 bases, leaving 10 bases between the germline ends. This CDR3 is CASMGSTSYEQYF. CDR3 DNA: TGTGCCAGCATGGGATCGACCTCCTACGAGCAGTACTTC.

V and J are TRBV29-1 and TRBJ1-1; D not certain. Trimming left V 4 bases short and J 4 bases short, with 7 bases between. This CDR3 has 11 amino acids. In germline, CDR1 is SQVTM, CDR2 ANQGSEA. The CDR3 sequence: CSVGFFTEAFF. DNA for the CDR3: TGCAGCGTTGGTTTCTTCACTGAAGCTTTCTTT.

A note on this clonotype: A read error is likely, as this CDR3 ends without the conserved phenylalanine or tryptophan. The DNA is omitted, as the CDR3 cannot be located on it reliably, and the CDR3 follows TCRdb's listing. The chain links TRBV20-1 to TRBJ2-1; TRBD2, the table's D call, lacks a check against the DNA. The CDR3 sequence runs 9 residues, both termini included. Looked up from germline, CDR1 is DFQATT and CDR2 is SNEGSKA (reference sequence). The CDR3 reads CSAGGLAGG.

The V call is TRBV19, the J call TRBJ2-2, with 8 bases that match TRBD1. The CDR3 covers 14 residues. The V segment lost 4 bases and the J segment 7 bases; nucleotides outside the gene matches: 5. Germline V gives CDR1 LNHDA, CDR2 SQIVND (reference sequence). CDR3 sequence: CASSTGTGIGELFF. For the CDR3, the DNA is TGTGCCAGTAGTACCGGGACAGGTATCGGGGAGCTGTTTTTT.

This clonotype came up once. Likely a read error: the CDR3 ends without its conserved phenylalanine or tryptophan. The limits of the CDR3 on the DNA are not certain, so only TCRdb's listed CDR3 is given. The chain joins TRBV7-2 to TRBJ1-4; TRBD1, the table's D call, lacks a check against the DNA. The CDR3 spans 9 amino acids, including both terminal residues. Germline CDR1 is SGHTA and CDR2 is FQGNSA. The chain's CDR3 is CASRHWGRG.

The chain has TRBV7-9 and TRBJ1-2; 8 bases line up with TRBD1. The V gene's germline CDR1 is SEHNR and CDR2 FQNEAQ (reference sequence). With 4 bases clipped from V and 7 bases from J, the junction kept 14 bases outside the gene matches. This CDR3 has 16 amino acids. Here the CDR3 reads CASSSQTGAPGPGYTF. CDR3 DNA: TGTGCCAGCAGCTCCCAGACAGGGGCCCCAGGGCCTGGCTACACCTTC.

This clonotype came up many times. The chain couples TRBV12-5 to TRBJ1-3; D might be TRBD1 (5 bases). The CDR3 contains 16 residues. V was clipped by 8 bases and J by 9 bases, with 26 bases between them. Germline CDR1 and CDR2: LGHNT and FRNRAP. The CDR3 nucleotides are TGTGCTAGTAGAGGCTGGACACGATCTCTGGAAGGCACCATATATTTT. This gives the protein CASRGWTRSLEGTIYF.

The J gene is TRBJ2-1, the V gene TRBV15; 8 bases match TRBD2. Trimming took 0 bases from V and 6 from J; bases not matched to a gene: 4. The CDR3 is made up of 15 amino acids. Germline CDR1 is LNHNV and CDR2 is YYDKDF (reference sequence). CDR3 DNA: TGTGCCACCAGCAGAGATCGGCTAGCGGGCAATGAGCAGTTCTTC. Its translation: CATSRDRLAGNEQFF.

This sequence joins TRBV20-1 and TRBJ2-5, with 12 bases identical to TRBD2. The germline V gene has CDR1 DFQATT and CDR2 SNEGSKA (reference sequence). The CDR3 is 16 residues long. The ends lost 3 bases at V and 0 bases at J; junction bases unmatched: 5. This CDR3 reads CSARTRTSGDQETQYF. Written as DNA, the CDR3 is TGCAGTGCTAGGACTCGGACTAGCGGGGACCAAGAGACCCAGTACTTC.